Shown below are 6 T cell receptor beta chains from a single sample sequenced in a study of T cell responses to AZD1222 COVID-19 vaccine. Measured with immunoSEQ multiplex PCR; TCRdb has only the in-frame clones, and not every one. The table includes roughly 99,000 clones, 75% to 90% detected once. Sequenced here: peripheral blood, sampled on day 0 of AZD1222 vaccination. The receptors come from an adult in good health.

The chain is built from TRBV6-2 or TRBV6-3 and TRBJ2-1, with TRBD2 as a possible D gene (6 bases). CDR3 size: 15 residues. V was pared by 6 bases and J by 7 bases, with 19 bases between. Germline lookup yields CDR1 MNHEY and CDR2 SVGEGT. The CDR3 region is CASSLSEEGWNEQFF. Here the CDR3 DNA reads TGTGCCAGCAGCTTATCCGAGGAGGGGTGGAATGAGCAGTTCTTC.

The CDR3 protein is CASSVGQGGEPQHF. In DNA form, the CDR3 reads TGTGCCAGCAGCGTAGGACAGGGTGGTGAGCCCCAGCATTTT. V usage is TRBV9 and J usage is TRBJ1-5; 7 positions agree with TRBD1. The CDR3 covers 14 residues. V lost 0 bases and J lost 8; bases outside the gene matches: 5. CDR1 SGDLS and CDR2 YYNGEE come from the germline V gene.

V is TRBV6-5 and J is TRBJ2-3; D is ambiguous. This CDR3 contains 11 residues. Trimming removed 6 bases at V and 3 bases at J, with 4 bases between. Germline CDR1 and CDR2: MNHEY and SVGAGI. In DNA, the CDR3 is TGTGCCAGCAGAGGTACAGATACGCAGTATTTT. Translating it yields CASRGTDTQYF.

The chain couples TRBV5-5 to TRBJ2-3, with 7 bases lining up with TRBD2. V lost 4 bases and J lost 0; bases outside the gene matches: 8. The length of the CDR3 is 16 residues. Germline assignment: CDR1 SGHKS and CDR2 YYEKEE (reference sequence). This chain's CDR3 is CASSLFSAGSTDTQYF. The CDR3 DNA reads as TGTGCCAGCAGCCTTTTCTCAGCGGGGAGCACAGATACGCAGTATTTT.

The chain employs TRBV10-1 and TRBJ1-2, with D possibly TRBD1 on 5 matching bases. The length of the CDR3 is 16 residues. V was pared by 6 bases and J by 1 base, with 18 bases between. The germline V gene has CDR1 WNHNN and CDR2 SYGVQD (reference sequence). The CDR3 spells CASRVGALGLNYGYTF. For the CDR3, the DNA is TGCGCCAGCAGGGTAGGGGCCTTGGGGCTTAACTATGGCTACACCTTC.

V is TRBV19 and J is TRBJ1-2; the D gene is possibly TRBD1 (6 bases). Trimming pared 6 bases from V and 3 bases from J, leaving 17 bases between. This CDR3 is 15 amino acids long. Germline loops: CDR1 LNHDA, CDR2 SQIVND (reference sequence). Written as DNA, the CDR3 is TGTGCCAGTAGGAACCGAGGGGGAGAAGACTATGGCTACACCTTC. Translation: CASRNRGGEDYGYTF. The full variable domain, in which reference TRBV19 and TRBJ1-2 provide the parts outside the CDR3, is DGGITQSPKYLFRKEGQNVTLSCEQNLNHDAMYWYRQDPGQGLRLIYYSQIVNDFQKGDIAEGYSVSREKKESFPLTVTSAQKNPTAFYLCASRNRGGEDYGYTFGSGTRLTVV.